This T cell receptor beta chain was sequenced during a study of blood T cells in healthy people across ages. Study-level points and caveats: Getting older went along with TCR beta diversity per million T cells dropping roughly linearly.

V trimming: 6 bases; J trimming: 0 bases; junction bases outside the gene matches: 14. This CDR3 has 18 amino acids. Germline loops: CDR1 MDHEN, CDR2 SYDVKM. As for this clonotype: What it binds is not known.

Primers used in a second PCR of roughly 6 to 11 cycles were a sample-barcoded 5' primer and a J-beta primer mix. Template switching added a 12-random-nucleotide identifier to every cDNA molecule. TCRdb reanalysed the 5' RACE reads using MiXCR and keeps one entry per CDR3 protein. Of hundreds of thousands of distinct CDR3 sequences listed, about 61% are singletons. The TCR was taken from a man aged 40-49 years in good health. Sequencing was performed on blood. The chain has TRBV28 and TRBJ2-7, with 10 nucleotides matching TRBD1. Here the CDR3 reads CASSPPGTGALVSYEQYF. CDR3 coding DNA: TGTGCCAGCAGCCCACCCGGGACAGGGGCTTTAGTCTCCTACGAGCAGTACTTC.